This TCR beta chain was captured in a study of blood T cell repertoires in COVID-19. For the study at large: Acute-phase and convalescent COVID-19 samples originated in the United States, Italy and Spain. T cells, B-cell-depleted T cells, or PBMCs provided the cDNA or gDNA that served as material.

In the study's own analysis: Quantification of nucleated cells was approximated via reference gene primer amplification. The assay was immunoSEQ multiplex PCR, and TCRdb's table has in-frame clones only and misses some. That table furnishes V, J and clone size, whereas the DNA furnished D and trimming. The table shows 110,000 to 150,000 clones, with approximately 84% occurring only once. The CDR3 runs 17 residues. CDR1 is SGHNT and CDR2 is YYREEE in the germline V gene (reference sequence). V lost 0 bases, J lost 6 bases, and 16 bases lay in between. V usage is TRBV5-4 and J usage is TRBJ1-6, with D perhaps TRBD1 (5 bases). Sequencing was done on a sample of peripheral blood. The receptor comes from a human donor in a cohort sampled during active COVID-19. The CDR3 DNA follows: TGTGCCAGCAGCTTGGCCACGGCAGGGAGGGGTAATTCACCCCTCCACTTT. This translates into CASSLATAGRGNSPLHF.